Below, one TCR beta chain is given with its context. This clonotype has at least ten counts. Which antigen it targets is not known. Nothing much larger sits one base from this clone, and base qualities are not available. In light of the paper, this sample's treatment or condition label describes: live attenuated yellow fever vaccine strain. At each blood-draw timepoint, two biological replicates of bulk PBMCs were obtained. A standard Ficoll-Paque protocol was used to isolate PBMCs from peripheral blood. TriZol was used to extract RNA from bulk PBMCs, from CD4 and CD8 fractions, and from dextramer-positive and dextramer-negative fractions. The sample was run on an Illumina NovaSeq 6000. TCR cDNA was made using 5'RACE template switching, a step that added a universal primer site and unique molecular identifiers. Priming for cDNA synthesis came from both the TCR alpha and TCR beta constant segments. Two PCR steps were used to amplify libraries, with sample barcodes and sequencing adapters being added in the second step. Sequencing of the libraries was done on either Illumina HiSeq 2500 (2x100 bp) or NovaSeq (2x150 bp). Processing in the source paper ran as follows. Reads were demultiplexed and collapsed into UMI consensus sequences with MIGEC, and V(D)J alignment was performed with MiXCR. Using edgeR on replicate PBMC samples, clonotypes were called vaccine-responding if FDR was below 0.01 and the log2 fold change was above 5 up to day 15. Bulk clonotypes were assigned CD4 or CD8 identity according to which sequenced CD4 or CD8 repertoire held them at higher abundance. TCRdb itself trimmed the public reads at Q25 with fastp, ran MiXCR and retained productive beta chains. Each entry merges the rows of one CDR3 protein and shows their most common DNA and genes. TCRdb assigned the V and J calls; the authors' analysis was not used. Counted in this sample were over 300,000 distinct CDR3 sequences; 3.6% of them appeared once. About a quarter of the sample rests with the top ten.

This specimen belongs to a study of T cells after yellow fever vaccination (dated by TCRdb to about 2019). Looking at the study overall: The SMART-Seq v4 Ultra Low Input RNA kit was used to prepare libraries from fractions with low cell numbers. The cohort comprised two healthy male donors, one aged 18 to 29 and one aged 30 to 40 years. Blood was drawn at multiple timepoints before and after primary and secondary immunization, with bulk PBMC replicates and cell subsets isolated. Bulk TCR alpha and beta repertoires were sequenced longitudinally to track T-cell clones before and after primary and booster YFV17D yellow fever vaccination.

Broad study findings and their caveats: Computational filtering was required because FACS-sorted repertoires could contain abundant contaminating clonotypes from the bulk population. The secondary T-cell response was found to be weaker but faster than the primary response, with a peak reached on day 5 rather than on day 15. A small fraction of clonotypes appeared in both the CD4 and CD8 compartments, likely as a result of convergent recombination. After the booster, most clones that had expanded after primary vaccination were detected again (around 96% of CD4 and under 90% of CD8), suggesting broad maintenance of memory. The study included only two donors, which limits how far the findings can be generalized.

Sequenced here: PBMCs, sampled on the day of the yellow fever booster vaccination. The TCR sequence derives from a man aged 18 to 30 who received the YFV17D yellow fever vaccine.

The base sequence is TGTGCCAGCAGCTTGGTGACAGGGATCGAGCAGTACGTC. It translates as CASSLVTGIEQYV. The chain joins TRBV7-8 to TRBJ2-7; 7 nucleotides in the junction match TRBD1. Compared with germline, V lacks 3 bases and J lacks 6 bases; bases without a gene match: 5. The CDR3 contains 13 residues, cysteine and valine counted. This entry keeps only the CDR3 DNA: 39 bases, framed from base 1. The germline V gene provides CDR1 SGHVS and CDR2 FQNEAQ.